This entry lists 10 T cell receptor beta chains sequenced from one sample in a study of cytomegalovirus exposure and HLA in healthy donors. It was with 60 Vbeta and 13 Jbeta primers that the PCR ran. The protocol was immunoSEQ multiplex PCR, while the TCRdb copy is restricted to in-frame clones and leaves out a portion. The listing records 80,000 or so clones. The sample consisted of PBMCs. The receptors here all came from a man between 45 and 60 years old in good health and CMV-seropositive.

Comments on this clone: This sample includes further DNA sequences coding for the same CDR3. This chain uses TRBV9 with TRBJ2-3, with unresolved D. Germline CDR1 is SGDLS and CDR2 is YYNGEE. The CDR3 length is 15 residues. The ends were cut back, 0 bases at V and 1 base at J, with 9 bases in the middle. Here the CDR3 reads CASSVAGGGTDTQYF. The CDR3 region has the DNA TGTGCCAGCAGCGTAGCGGGTGGTGGCACAGATACGCAGTATTTT.

The V call is TRBV19, the J call TRBJ1-3; D uncertain. The CDR3 covers 16 residues. V was cut by 5 bases and J by 2 bases, with 16 bases left in between. The germline CDR1 and CDR2 sequences are LNHDA and SQIVND (reference sequence). CDR3 loop: CASSSYTGFTGNTIYF. The DNA for the CDR3 is TGTGCCAGTAGTTCCTACACCGGGTTCACTGGAAACACCATATATTTT.

The V gene is TRBV18, the J gene TRBJ2-1; 7 positions agree with TRBD2. Trimming cost V 4 bases and J 8 bases; bases outside gene matches: 2. Germline values: CDR1 KGHSH, CDR2 LQKENI. The CDR3 is 12 amino acids. The CDR3 coding sequence is TGTGCCAGCTCACTGGGGGGGGATGAGCAGTTCTTC. Protein: CASSLGGDEQFF.

Remarks on this clone: In the same sample, other DNA sequences code for this CDR3. The genes are TRBV6-5 and TRBJ2-7; the D gene is possibly TRBD1 (5 bases). V was trimmed by 6 bases and J by 0 bases, leaving 15 bases between them. In germline, CDR1 is MNHEY, CDR2 SVGAGI. This CDR3 region has 15 residues. The CDR3 loop reads CASSLSHRSSYEQYF. The DNA of the CDR3 is TGTGCCAGCAGCCTTTCGCACAGGAGCTCCTACGAGCAGTACTTC.

The chain recombines TRBV6-7 with TRBJ1-3; D remains ambiguous. TRBV6-7 is filed as an ORF, its function uncertain. V was trimmed by 6 bases and J by 0 bases, leaving 15 bases between them. The CDR3 is 16 amino acids. The CDR3 here is CASSRPRNYSGNTIYF. The CDR3 DNA follows: TGTGCCAGCAGCCGACCTAGGAATTACTCTGGAAACACCATATATTTT.

The V gene is TRBV7-9, the J gene TRBJ1-4, with a possible D match to TRBD1 (6 bases). Germline lookup yields CDR1 SEHNR and CDR2 FQNEAQ (reference sequence). The CDR3 spans 14 residues. V lost 3 bases, J lost 8 bases, and 13 bases lay in between. The CDR3 bases are TGTGCCAGCAGCTTTCAGGCAGGGGACGAAAAACTGTTTTTT. Its protein is CASSFQAGDEKLFF.

The chain employs TRBV7-9 and TRBJ1-1; 8 nucleotides match TRBD1. This CDR3 contains 14 residues. The V and J ends lost 3 bases and 5 bases, in that order; junction bases with no gene match: 5. The germline gives CDR1 SEHNR, CDR2 FQNEAQ (reference sequence). Here the CDR3 DNA reads TGTGCCAGCAGCTTCGGACAGGGAGAGACTGAAGCTTTCTTT. Translated, it gives CASSFGQGETEAFF.

The V call is TRBV5-1, the J call TRBJ2-3; 11 bases fit TRBD1. CDR1 SGHRS and CDR2 YFSETQ come from the germline V gene. V lost 0 bases to trimming and J lost 3 bases; unmatched junction nucleotides: 3. The CDR3 covers 16 residues. The CDR3 DNA follows: TGCGCCAGCAGCTTGGGCGGGACAGGGGGAACAGATACGCAGTATTTT. Amino acid sequence: CASSLGGTGGTDTQYF.

The chain links TRBV7-3 to TRBJ1-1; tentative D call: TRBD1 (6 bases). V lost 3 bases and J 6 bases, leaving 11 bases between the germline ends. Germline V gene sequence: CDR1 SGHTA, CDR2 FQGTGA. There are 13 residues in the CDR3. CDR3 DNA: TGTGCCAGCAGCTTGGTCGAGGGGGCTGAAGCTTTCTTT. Translation: CASSLVEGAEAFF.

The chain carries TRBV5-1 and TRBJ2-3, with D perhaps TRBD2 (6 bases). The CDR3 consists of 15 residues. Trimming cost V 0 bases and J 2 bases, with 10 bases left between them. Germline values: CDR1 SGHRS, CDR2 YFSETQ. The chain's CDR3 is CASSLAGRTTDTQYF. The CDR3 DNA reads as TGCGCCAGCAGCTTGGCAGGGAGGACCACAGATACGCAGTATTTT.